Listed below are T cell receptor beta chains from one sample, sequenced in a study of brain T cells in children with intractable seizures. Sequencing was performed with immunoSEQ multiplex PCR; in TCRdb, only in-frame clones are kept and a portion is missing. Of fewer than 9,500 clones in the sample, 73% are singletons; the top ten hold approximately 9.5%. Here the sequenced sample was resected brain tissue, taken at surgery. The receptors shown here come from a boy under two years old with tuberous sclerosis and intractable seizures. CDR3s include the opening cysteine and the closing phenylalanine or tryptophan.

>TRBJ2-3|TRBV5-6
CASSWSGGTDTQYF
>TRBJ2-7|TRBV5-1
CASSREQGAEEQYF
>TRBJ1-3|TRBV18
CASSPPPPDTIYF
>TRBJ1-3|TRBV18
CASSPLGQNSGNTIYF
>TRBJ2-7|TRBV9
CASSDAVSYEQYF
>TRBJ2-3|TRBV9
CASSGGTSGRHTQYF
>TRBJ1-5|TRBV12-3/TRBV12-4
CASSADVSGGKHF
>TRBJ2-1|TRBV6-5
CATPGLGDNEQFF
>TRBJ2-5|TRBV6-1
CASSDGYQETQYF
>TRBJ2-7|TRBV9
CASRGGSSYEQYF
>TRBJ1-2|TRBV2
CASSVQGTDVGYTF
>TRBJ2-2|TRBV10-3
CAIRPGLENTGELFF
>TRBJ2-4|TRBV9
CASSVDSADIQYF
>TRBJ2-7|TRBV30
CAWSVRGYEQYF
>TRBJ2-5|TRBV6-5
CASSYSRGGQETQYF
>TRBJ2-7|TRBV5-4
CASSLLPGRSYEQYF
>TRBJ2-3|TRBV11-2
CASSLEALCTDTQYF
>TRBJ2-7|TRBV14
CASSRESGAAYEQYF
>TRBJ2-7|TRBV7-6
CASSLERGAVYEQYF
>TRBJ2-7|TRBV3-1/TRBV3-2
CASSLRASPGEQYF
>TRBJ2-1|TRBV7-9
CASSLGLAGPYNEQFF
>TRBJ2-7|TRBV28
CASSYGLAANYEQYF
>TRBJ2-3|TRBV19
CASSIGEGWTDTQYF
>TRBJ1-3|TRBV28
CASSHIPMWGRFGNTIYF
>TRBJ1-1|TRBV7-2
CASSFWTGREAFF
>TRBJ2-2|TRBV6-6
CAILGGTGELFF
>TRBJ1-5|TRBV19
CASSIGGGSNQPQHF
>TRBJ2-1|TRBV6-2/TRBV6-3
CASSYASGGILRNEQFF
>TRBJ2-7|TRBV7-2
CASSLVFDSPYEQYF
>TRBJ2-1|TRBV27
CASSLGLAGGSNEQFF
>TRBJ1-2|TRBV6-6
CAIRGAHGYTF
>TRBJ2-7|TRBV19
CASSIPQAGSYEQYF
>TRBJ2-5|TRBV7-2
CASTSLRETQYF
>TRBJ2-7|TRBV6-6
CASSYEAGGNYEQYF
>TRBJ1-2|TRBV6-6
CASRTLRGYTF
>TRBJ2-5|TRBV7-9
CASSSQQGKQETQYF
>TRBJ2-3|TRBV7-3
CASSAGGVTDTQYF
>TRBJ1-1|TRBV7-8
CASSLEAGSFTEAFF
>TRBJ2-2|TRBV12-5
CASGPTGGAETGELFF
>TRBJ2-7|TRBV11-2
CASSLDFTGAYEQYF
>TRBJ1-2|TRBV6-6
CASRTYYGYTF
>TRBJ2-1|TRBV6-6
CAISPYEQFF
>TRBJ2-7|TRBV15
CATSRGGGGKNEQYF
>TRBJ2-5|TRBV9
CASSDRYSGTQYF
>TRBJ2-5|TRBV6-1
CAIRTSVETQYF
>TRBJ1-2|TRBV6-6
CASRTTDGYTF
>TRBJ2-1|TRBV7-2
CASSLDWGRYNEQFF
>TRBJ1-1|TRBV6-1
CASSELQGGNTEAFF
>TRBJ1-4|TRBV19
CASSSGDREGEKLFF
>TRBJ1-6|TRBV6-1
CASSDIQSFYSPLHF
>TRBJ2-5|TRBV5-1
CASTSEDRAETQYF
>TRBJ2-3|TRBV7-2
CASSSYLGTQYF
>TRBJ2-5|TRBV4-1
CASSRIPGQVQETQYF
>TRBJ1-2|TRBV2
CASQTRGGNGYTF
>TRBJ2-1|TRBV9
CASSVVDFYNEQFF
>TRBJ1-1|TRBV2
CASRDRGVSEAFF